This T cell receptor beta chain was recovered during a study of shared clonotypes between healthy human individuals. Genomic DNA (from each subset) was split evenly across several immunoSEQ plates. Measured with immunoSEQ multiplex PCR; TCRdb has only the in-frame clones, and not every one. The sample holds under 1,100,000 clones, around 82% seen once. Notes on this clone: Its antigen remains unidentified.

Researchers partitioned CD4+ cells into CD45RA+ naive and CD45RA-negative memory subsets. Germline V gene sequence: CDR1 SGHTA, CDR2 FQGNSA. Unmatched junction bases numbered 9, after V lost 5 bases and J lost 8 bases. The CDR3 totals 15 residues. Overall study findings and caveats: Some naive CD4 clonotypes, roughly 4.5%, turned up in common across a few donors.

The chain combines TRBV7-2 with TRBJ2-3; 11 nucleotides line up with TRBD2. The receptor comes from a man younger than 30 in good health. Some clones in this sample may be carry-over from other donors' samples. Sample: memory CD4+ T cells from PBMCs. The subset was: CD45RA-negative fraction. The CDR3, as DNA: TGTGCCAGCAGCCCCACTTGGCTAGCGGGGGGTACGCAGTATTTT. Protein sequence: CASSPTWLAGGTQYF.